Following are 18 T cell receptor beta chains from one sample sequenced in a study of CD8+CD57+ T cells in acquired aplastic anemia. TCR beta VDJ and CDR3 were profiled, and genomic DNA was the template. From the reads, TCRdb called clonotypes with MiXCR, one entry per CDR3 protein. Of 150,000 or so distinct CDR3 sequences in the sample, roughly 43% are singletons; the top ten hold more than 0.95%. CD8+CD57+ cell expansion, shown by flow cytometry, had occurred in the patients selected for sequencing. Sequencing input: sorted CD4+, CD8+, or CD8+CD57+ T cells (not recorded which) from PBMCs. The source of these receptors is a human donor with aplastic anemia.

As for this clonotype: Possible read error: a much larger clone is one base away. CDR3 region: CASSLDNPYEQYF. The CDR3 nucleotides are TGTGCCAGCAGCTTGGACAACCCCTACGAGCAGTACTTC. The chain couples TRBV5-8 to TRBJ2-7, with D hard to call. The CDR3 loop spans 13 amino acids. V lost 0 bases and J 2 bases, leaving 6 bases between the germline ends. The V gene's germline CDR1 is SGHTS and CDR2 YDEGEE.

The chain combines TRBV7-9 with TRBJ1-4; 8 bases line up with TRBD1. The CDR3 loop spans 14 amino acids. V gave up 6 bases and J gave up 4 bases; unmatched junction bases: 4. The germline V gene encodes CDR1 SEHNR and CDR2 FQNEAQ (reference sequence). As DNA, the CDR3 is TGTGCCAGCAGTTCGGACAGGGATAATGAAAAACTGTTTTTT. Its protein is CASSSDRDNEKLFF. Based on the CDR3 plus reference TRBV7-9 and TRBJ1-4, the full variable domain is DTGVSQNPRHKITKRGQNVTFRCDPISEHNRLYWYRQTLGQGPEFLTYFQNEAQLEKSRLLSDRFSAERPKGSFSTLEIQRTEQGDSAMYLCASSSDRDNEKLFFGSGTQLSVL.

This clonotype was counted at least ten times. The genes are TRBV7-9 and TRBJ1-6; TRBD1 aligns across 8 bases. V lost 3 bases and J lost 10; bases outside the gene matches: 5. The germline gives CDR1 SEHNR, CDR2 FQNEAQ (reference sequence). There are 14 residues in the CDR3. As DNA, the CDR3 is TGTGCCAGCAGCTTTAGGACAGGGCCCTCACCCCTCCACTTT. Protein: CASSFRTGPSPLHF.

Note on this clonotype: The junction does not match germline at one end; this may be a read error. The chain uses TRBV7-7 and TRBJ2-1; D gene ambiguous. The CDR3 length is 14 residues. In germline, CDR1 is SSHAT, CDR2 FNYEAQ (reference sequence). The CDR3 loop reads CASSHLNSYNEQFF. In nucleotides, the CDR3 is TGTGCTAGCAGCCACCTAAACTCCTACAATGAGCAGTTCTTC.

This clonotype has at least ten counts. The rearrangement links TRBV20-1 to TRBJ1-2; no clear D. This CDR3 region has 13 residues. Between the trimmed V and J ends, which lost 3 bases and 2 bases, there was a span of 10 bases. The germline CDR1 and CDR2 sequences are DFQATT and SNEGSKA (reference sequence). CDR3 loop: CSAREGRNYGYTF. DNA for the CDR3: TGCAGTGCTAGGGAGGGCAGAAACTATGGCTACACCTTC.

This clonotype was recorded at least ten times. The chain is built from TRBV5-4 and TRBJ1-2; D is uncertain. Per germline, CDR1 SGHNT and CDR2 YYREEE (reference sequence). Trimming took 0 bases from V and 0 from J, leaving 12 bases between them. This CDR3 is 16 amino acids long. The CDR3 sequence is CASSLGLGKANYGYTF. The CDR3 region has the DNA TGTGCCAGCAGCTTGGGATTAGGAAAAGCTAACTATGGCTACACCTTC. Using reference TRBV5-4 and TRBJ1-2 for the parts outside the CDR3, the full variable domain is ETGVTQSPTHLIKTRGQQVTLRCSSQSGHNTVSWYQQALGQGPQFIFQYYREEENGRGNFPPRFSGLQFPNYSSELNVNALELDDSALYLCASSLGLGKANYGYTFGSGTRLTVV.

This clonotype showed up many times. The CDR3, as DNA: TGTGCCAGCAGCTTATGGGGACTTGGTGAAAAACTGTTTTTT. Protein: CASSLWGLGEKLFF. The chain recombines TRBV7-9 with TRBJ1-4; a possible D gene is TRBD1 (5 bases). The germline CDR1 and CDR2 sequences are SEHNR and FQNEAQ (reference sequence). V was trimmed by 2 bases and J by 7 bases, leaving 11 bases between them. There are 14 residues in the CDR3.

Concerning this clonotype itself: A junction end diverges from the germline sequence, so it may reflect a read error. V gene TRBV10-3 combines with J gene TRBJ2-2; D is unclear. The CDR3 extends over 13 amino acids. CDR1 is ENHRY, CDR2 SYGVKD, per germline. This chain's CDR3 is CASSLPNTGELFF. The CDR3 DNA follows: TGTGCCAGCAGTCTCCCGAACACCGGGGAGCTGTTTTTT.

The J gene is TRBJ2-1, the V gene TRBV2; tentatively, D is TRBD2 (6 bases). CDR3 length equals 14 residues. Germline V gene data show CDR1 as SNHLY and CDR2 as FYNNEI. Trimming cost V 6 bases and J 3 bases, with 12 bases left between them. This chain's CDR3 is CASSSGRGYNEQFF. CDR3 nucleotides: TGTGCCAGCAGCAGTGGGCGGGGCTACAATGAGCAGTTCTTC.

In its sample, this clonotype was seen many times. The gene calls are TRBV20-1 and TRBJ2-4; D is possibly TRBD2 (5 bases). Germline V gives CDR1 DFQATT, CDR2 SNEGSKA (reference sequence). V lost 6 bases and J lost 9, with 9 bases in between. This CDR3 is 10 amino acids long. CDR3 sequence: CSALGGIQYF. CDR3 nucleotides: TGCAGTGCCCTAGGAGGCATTCAGTACTTC.

This clonotype showed up many times. The chain employs TRBV7-2 and TRBJ1-1; 7 bases align to TRBD1. Germline loops: CDR1 SGHTA, CDR2 FQGNSA. The CDR3 loop spans 12 amino acids. Trimming cost V 2 bases and J 7 bases; bases outside gene matches: 1. This chain's CDR3 is CASSLTGVEAFF. The CDR3 DNA reads as TGTGCCAGCAGCTTAACAGGGGTTGAAGCTTTCTTT.

The J gene is TRBJ2-3, the V gene TRBV29-1; 10 bases fit TRBD2. The germline CDR1 and CDR2 sequences are SQVTM and ANQGSEA. V lost 3 bases, J lost 4 bases, and 10 bases stayed unmatched. CDR3 length: 16 amino acids. DNA of the CDR3: TGCAGCGTTGATCTAGGGCTAGCGGGGGCGGCAGATACGCAGTATTTT. It specifies CSVDLGLAGAADTQYF.

The chain uses TRBV7-6 and TRBJ2-1; 9 nucleotides line up with TRBD1. The CDR3 length is 15 residues. Germline loops: CDR1 SGHVS, CDR2 FNYEAQ. The trim removed 1 base at V and 7 bases at J, leaving 5 bases unmatched. CDR3 sequence: CASSLEGQGLNEQFF. In DNA, the CDR3 is TGTGCCAGCAGCTTAGAAGGACAGGGGTTGAATGAGCAGTTCTTC. The entire variable domain, with the rest obtained from reference TRBV7-6 and TRBJ2-1, is as follows: GAGVSQSPRYKVTKRGQDVALRCDPISGHVSLYWYRQALGQGPEFLTYFNYEAQQDKSGLPNDRFSAERPEGSISTLTIQRTEQRDSAMYRCASSLEGQGLNEQFFGPGTRLTVL.

This clonotype was seen many times. The chain is built from TRBV4-2 and TRBJ2-1; 8 bases map to TRBD1. The ends lost 0 bases at V and 6 bases at J; junction bases unmatched: 1. The CDR3 loop spans 14 amino acids. Germline CDR1 is LGHNA and CDR2 is YNFKEQ. Written as DNA, the CDR3 is TGTGCCAGCAGCCAAGAAGGGACAGGCAATGAGCAGTTCTTC. This translates into CASSQEGTGNEQFF.

This clonotype was detected ten times or more. The rearrangement joins TRBV29-1 to TRBJ2-1; perhaps TRBD2 as D (5 bases). Trimming left V 4 bases short and J 4 bases short, with 14 bases between. The germline CDR1 and CDR2 sequences are SQVTM and ANQGSEA. The CDR3 totals 14 residues. Written as DNA, the CDR3 is TGCAGCGTTGTACAGCTGCCGGGGTACAATGAGCAGTTCTTC. Translated, it gives CSVVQLPGYNEQFF.

Notes on this clonotype: Compared with germline, one end of the junction differs, possibly owing to a read error. This CDR3 is CASSSGQHKTKYGYTF. CDR3 sequence (DNA): TGTGCCAGCAGCTCGGGACAACACAAGACTAAATATGGCTACACCTTC. The chain combines TRBV11-2 with TRBJ1-2; the D gene is possibly TRBD1 (6 bases). The CDR3 sequence is 16 residues long. Germline V gives CDR1 SGHAT, CDR2 FQNNGV.

The table lists this clonotype with many counts. This sequence joins TRBV6-2 or TRBV6-3 and TRBJ2-5; TRBD1 or TRBD2 may be the D gene (5 bases each). Germline CDR1 and CDR2: MNHEY and SVGEGT. Trimming took off 2 bases at V and 1 base at J, with 17 bases between the two ends. This CDR3 region has 17 residues. This CDR3 reads CASSYATTGTFQETQYF. The CDR3 DNA reads TGTGCCAGCAGTTACGCGACCACCGGGACGTTCCAAGAGACCCAGTACTTC.

In this sample, this clonotype turned up many times. This chain links TRBV20-1 with TRBJ2-1; TRBD2 might be the D (6 bases). The CDR3 contains 14 residues. Germline loops: CDR1 DFQATT, CDR2 SNEGSKA (reference sequence). The V end lost 6 bases, the J end lost 2 bases, and 14 bases lay between the germline ends. The CDR3 spells CSAAHGGTYNEQFF. CDR3 sequence (DNA): TGCAGTGCCGCCCACGGGGGAACCTACAATGAGCAGTTCTTC.